The clone carrying this TCR beta chain showed up many times. Antigen specificity is unknown. This sample was included in a study of T-cell reconstitution after alpha-beta-depleted transplantation in children. Whole-study results and caveats: Once a year had passed after transplant, T-cell counts and diversity came mostly from newly produced T cells. For some patients, TCRbeta diversity was high at day 60 because of recipient T cells and thymic progenitors that survived. At around two months after transplant, the alpha-beta T cells were reportedly derived from several hundred expanded clones that came from non-depleted graft cells.

The CDR3 contains 16 residues. Germline loops: CDR1 SGHRS, CDR2 YFSETQ. Trimming removed 0 bases from V and 5 bases from J, with 15 bases in between. Unique molecular identifiers were built into the TCRbeta library. TCRdb passed the PCR reads through MiXCR, listing each CDR3 protein once. The sample has 600,000 to 800,000 distinct CDR3 sequences, about 12% seen once. The V and J genes are TRBV5-1 and TRBJ2-1, with D uncertain. The receptor was isolated from a girl between 2 and 10 years old with congenital amegakaryocytic thrombocytopenia, due to receive a stem cell transplant. Here the sequenced sample was PBMCs, taken before TCRalphabeta/CD19-depleted stem cell transplant. The CDR3 nucleotides are TGCGCCAGCAGCTTGGCCGGCACGTCCCTGGACAATGAGCAGTTCTTC. Amino acids: CASSLAGTSLDNEQFF.